Below are 14 T cell receptor beta chains sequenced from a single sample in a study of blood T cell repertoires in COVID-19. Sequenced by immunoSEQ multiplex PCR; TCRdb stores in-frame clones only, minus some. The table shows 46,000 or so clones, with around nine tenths occurring only once. The sequenced sample was peripheral blood. The origin of the receptors is a man aged 60 to 75 with active or convalescent COVID-19.

This chain links TRBV11-2 with TRBJ2-3; 11 bases are shared with TRBD2. With 5 bases clipped from V and 7 bases from J, the junction kept 14 bases outside the gene matches. Germline values: CDR1 SGHAT, CDR2 FQNNGV. The CDR3 covers 17 residues. CDR3 region: CASSVTPTSGAENTQYF. The CDR3 DNA reads as TGTGCCAGCAGCGTAACCCCGACTAGCGGGGCGGAGAATACGCAGTATTTT.

V gene TRBV27 combines with J gene TRBJ1-5; 8 bases are shared with TRBD1. This CDR3 region has 17 residues. From germline, CDR1 is MNHEY and CDR2 SMNVEV (reference sequence). V lost 0 bases to trimming and J lost 5 bases; unmatched junction nucleotides: 9. The CDR3 DNA sequence: TGTGCCAGCAGTTTATCGTCGGACAGGGAAGTGGATCAGCCCCAGCATTTT. This codes for CASSLSSDREVDQPQHF.

The chain uses TRBV7-2 and TRBJ2-1; the D is unclear. The CDR3 spans 12 residues. CDR1 is SGHTA, CDR2 FQGNSA, per germline. V was shortened by 8 bases and J by 4 bases, with 9 bases between the two germline ends. The CDR3 here is CASSLVYNEQFF. For the CDR3, the DNA is TGTGCCAGCTCGCTAGTTTACAATGAGCAGTTCTTC. The variable domain in full, with the rest retrieved from reference TRBV7-2 and TRBJ2-1, is GAGVSQSPSNKVTEKGKDVELRCDPISGHTALYWYRQSLGQGLEFLIYFQGNSAPDKSGLPSDRFSAERTGGSVSTLTIQRTQQEDSAVYLCASSLVYNEQFFGPGTRLTVL.

The chain couples TRBV27 to TRBJ2-3; D perhaps matches TRBD1 (6 bases). V dropped 4 bases and J dropped 0 bases, with 14 bases sitting between them. The CDR3 is 16 residues long. Per germline, CDR1 MNHEY and CDR2 SMNVEV (reference sequence). The CDR3 protein is CASSSTGAPSTDTQYF. The CDR3 region has the DNA TGTGCCAGCAGTTCGACAGGAGCTCCTAGCACAGATACGCAGTATTTT.

The V call is TRBV24-1, the J call TRBJ2-3; TRBD2 agrees at 7 bases. Germline-derived CDR1 and CDR2 are KGHDR and SFDVKD. This CDR3 spans 15 amino acids. V shed 5 bases and J 4 bases; nucleotides not matched to a gene: 8. CDR3 sequence (DNA): TGTGCCACCAGTGTTCAGCGGGGATCGGCAGATACGCAGTATTTT. This codes for CATSVQRGSADTQYF.

The chain employs TRBV28 and TRBJ1-6; 8 positions match TRBD1. Germline loops: CDR1 MDHEN, CDR2 SYDVKM. Trimming removed 7 bases from V and 10 bases from J; junction bases left unmatched: 9. This CDR3 spans 14 amino acids. The CDR3 protein is CASIQQGVGSPLHF. The CDR3 nucleotides read TGTGCCAGCATCCAACAGGGGGTAGGGTCACCCCTCCACTTT. The full variable domain, completed using reference TRBV28 and TRBJ1-6, is DVKVTQSSRYLVKRTGEKVFLECVQDMDHENMFWYRQDPGLGLRLIYFSYDVKMKEKGDIPEGYSVSREKKERFSLILESASTNQTSMYLCASIQQGVGSPLHFGNGTRLTVT.

This chain uses TRBV4-2 with TRBJ2-7; 8 positions agree with TRBD1. V shed 4 bases, J shed 5 bases, and the junction held 7 bases outside the gene matches. Germline-derived CDR1 and CDR2 are LGHNA and YNFKEQ. The CDR3 has 14 residues. CDR3 amino acids: CASSRDRGGDEQYF. In DNA form, the CDR3 reads TGTGCCAGCAGCCGAGACAGGGGTGGCGACGAGCAGTACTTC.

The V and J genes are TRBV5-8 and TRBJ1-1; D is undetermined. The CDR3 length is 16 residues. The ends were cut back, 2 bases at V and 0 bases at J, with 14 bases in the middle. CDR1 is SGHTS, CDR2 YDEGEE, per germline. CDR3 protein: CASSFRSVPMNTEAFF. The DNA of the CDR3 is TGTGCCAGCAGCTTCCGAAGCGTACCCATGAACACTGAAGCTTTCTTT.

The chain carries TRBV27 and TRBJ1-1, with D perhaps matching TRBD1 (5 bases). Deletions cut 1 base from V and 7 bases from J, with 13 bases between. Germline CDR1 is MNHEY and CDR2 is SMNVEV (reference sequence). CDR3 length: 14 residues. The CDR3 region has the DNA TGTGCCAGCAGTTTATTTAGGACCGGGGGTGAAGCTTTCTTT. Its protein product is CASSLFRTGGEAFF.

This chain links TRBV5-1 with TRBJ2-5; no clear D gene. Germline V gives CDR1 SGHRS, CDR2 YFSETQ. V was clipped by 1 base and J by 1 base, with 5 bases between them. The CDR3 has 13 residues. CDR3 DNA sequence: TGCGCCAGCAGCTTGAACGGCCAAGAGACCCAGTACTTC. Protein sequence: CASSLNGQETQYF. The variable domain in full, completed from reference TRBV5-1 and TRBJ2-5, reads KAGVTQTPRYLIKTRGQQVTLSCSPISGHRSVSWYQQTPGQGLQFLFEYFSETQRNKGNFPGRFSGRQFSNSRSEMNVSTLELGDSALYLCASSLNGQETQYFGPGTRLLVL.

This rearrangement joins TRBV30 to TRBJ1-1; TRBD1 is a possible D gene (6 bases). V lost 3 bases and J 1 base, leaving 12 bases between the germline ends. The germline V gene has CDR1 GTSNPN and CDR2 SVGIG (reference sequence). CDR3 length: 14 amino acids. The CDR3 region has the DNA TGTGCCTGGAGCTCTACACAGGGGAACACTGAAGCTTTCTTT. Translating gives CAWSSTQGNTEAFF.

This clone came up once. CDR3 residues: CSAWRGYGYTF. For the CDR3, the DNA is TGCAGTGCCTGGAGGGGCTATGGCTACACCTTC. The rearrangement uses TRBV20-1 and TRBJ1-2; D is possibly TRBD1 (5 bases). Germline loops: CDR1 DFQATT, CDR2 SNEGSKA (reference sequence). This CDR3 has 11 amino acids. Trimming removed 6 bases from V and 4 bases from J, with 9 bases in between.

This rearrangement joins TRBV6-5 to TRBJ1-6, with unresolved D. V lost 2 bases and J 9 bases, leaving 8 bases between the germline ends. The V gene's germline CDR1 is MNHEY and CDR2 SVGAGI. The CDR3 sequence is 13 residues long. CDR3 nucleotide sequence: TGTGCCAGCAGTTACCTGGCAGTTTCACCCCTCCACTTT. Translating it yields CASSYLAVSPLHF.

The chain is built from TRBV12-3 or TRBV12-4 and TRBJ2-7, with D uncertain. The V and J ends lost 7 bases and 2 bases respectively, with 9 bases between them. The CDR3 has 12 amino acids. As DNA, the CDR3 is TGTGCCAGCACCAAAAGCCCCTACGAGCAGTACTTC. Translated, it gives CASTKSPYEQYF.